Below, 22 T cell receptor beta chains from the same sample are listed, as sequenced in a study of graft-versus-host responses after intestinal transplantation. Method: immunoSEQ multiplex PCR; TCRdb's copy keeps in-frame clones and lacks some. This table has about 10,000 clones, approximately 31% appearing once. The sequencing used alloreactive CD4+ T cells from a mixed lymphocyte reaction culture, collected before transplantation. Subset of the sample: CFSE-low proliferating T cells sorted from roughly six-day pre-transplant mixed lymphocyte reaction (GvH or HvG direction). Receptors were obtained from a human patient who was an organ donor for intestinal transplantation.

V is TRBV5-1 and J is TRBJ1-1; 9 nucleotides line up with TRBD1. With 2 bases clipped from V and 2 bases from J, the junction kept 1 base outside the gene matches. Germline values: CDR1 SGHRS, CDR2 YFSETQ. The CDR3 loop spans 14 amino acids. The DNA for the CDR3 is TGCGCCAGCAGCTTTACAGGGGGCAACACTGAAGCTTTCTTT. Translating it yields CASSFTGGNTEAFF.

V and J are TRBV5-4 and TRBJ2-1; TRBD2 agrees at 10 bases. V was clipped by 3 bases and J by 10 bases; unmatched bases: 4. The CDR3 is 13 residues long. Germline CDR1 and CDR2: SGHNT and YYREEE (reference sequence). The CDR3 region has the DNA TGTGCCAGCAGCTCTGGACTAGCGGTGGAGCAGTTCTTC. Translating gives CASSSGLAVEQFF.

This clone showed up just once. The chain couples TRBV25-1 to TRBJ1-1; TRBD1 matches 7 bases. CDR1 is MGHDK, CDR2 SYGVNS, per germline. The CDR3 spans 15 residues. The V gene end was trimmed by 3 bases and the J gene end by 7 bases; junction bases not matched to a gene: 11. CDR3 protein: CASSDNRGMYSEAFF. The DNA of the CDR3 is TGTGCCAGCAGTGACAACAGGGGTATGTACAGTGAAGCTTTCTTT. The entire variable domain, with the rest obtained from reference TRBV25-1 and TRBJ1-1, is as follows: EADIYQTPRYLVIGTGKKITLECSQTMGHDKMYWYQQDPGMELHLIHYSYGVNSTEKGDLSSESTVSRIRTEHFPLTLESARPSHTSQYLCASSDNRGMYSEAFFGQGTRLTVV.

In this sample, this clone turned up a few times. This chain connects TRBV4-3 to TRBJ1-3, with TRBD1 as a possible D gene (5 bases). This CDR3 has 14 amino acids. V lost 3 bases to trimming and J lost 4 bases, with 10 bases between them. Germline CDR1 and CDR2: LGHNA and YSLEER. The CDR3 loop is CASSHGGKGNTIYF. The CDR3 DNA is TGCGCCAGCAGCCACGGGGGAAAAGGAAACACCATATATTTT.

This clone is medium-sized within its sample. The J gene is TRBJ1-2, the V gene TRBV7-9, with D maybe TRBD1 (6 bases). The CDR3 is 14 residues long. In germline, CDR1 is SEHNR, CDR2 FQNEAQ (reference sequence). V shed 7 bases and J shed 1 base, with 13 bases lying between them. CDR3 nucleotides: TGTGCCAGCAAGGGGGGGAGCTTTAACTATGGCTACACCTTC. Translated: CASKGGSFNYGYTF.

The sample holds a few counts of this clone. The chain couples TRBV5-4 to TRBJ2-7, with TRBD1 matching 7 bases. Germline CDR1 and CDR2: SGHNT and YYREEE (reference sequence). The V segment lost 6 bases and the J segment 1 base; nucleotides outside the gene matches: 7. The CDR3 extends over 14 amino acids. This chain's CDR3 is CASKTGPTSYEQYF. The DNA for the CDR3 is TGTGCCAGCAAGACAGGGCCTACGTCCTACGAGCAGTACTTC.

This CDR3 reads CASSLALAGIQETQYF. DNA of the CDR3: TGCGCCAGCAGCTTGGCCCTAGCGGGAATTCAAGAGACCCAGTACTTC. The chain carries TRBV5-1 and TRBJ2-5; 9 nucleotides align to TRBD2. The CDR3 spans 16 residues. Germline CDR1 SGHRS, CDR2 YFSETQ. The V segment lost 0 bases and the J segment 2 bases; nucleotides outside the gene matches: 5. The whole variable domain, filled in from reference TRBV5-1 and TRBJ2-5, reads KAGVTQTPRYLIKTRGQQVTLSCSPISGHRSVSWYQQTPGQGLQFLFEYFSETQRNKGNFPGRFSGRQFSNSRSEMNVSTLELGDSALYLCASSLALAGIQETQYFGPGTRLLVL.

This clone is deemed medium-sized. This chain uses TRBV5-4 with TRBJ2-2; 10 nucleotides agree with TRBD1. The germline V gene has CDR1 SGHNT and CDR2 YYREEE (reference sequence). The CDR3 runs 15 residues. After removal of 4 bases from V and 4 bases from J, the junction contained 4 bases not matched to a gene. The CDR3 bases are TGTGCCAGCAGCCGCGACAGGGGGCGCACCGGGGAGCTGTTTTTT. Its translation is CASSRDRGRTGELFF.

The CDR3 sequence is CRGANTEAFF. DNA for the CDR3: TGCAGGGGGGCGAACACTGAAGCTTTCTTT. The chain employs TRBV20-1 and TRBJ1-1; D may be TRBD1 (6 bases). Looked up from germline, CDR1 is DFQATT and CDR2 is SNEGSKA (reference sequence). The CDR3 sequence is 10 residues long.

CDR3 DNA: TGTGCCAGCAGCCGCGACAGGGGCTATGGCTACACCTTC. It codes for CASSRDRGYGYTF. The chain uses TRBV6-9 and TRBJ1-2; 8 nucleotides match TRBD1. Losses at the gene ends were 6 bases for V and 4 bases for J; bases not matched to a gene: 4. CDR3 length: 13 amino acids. Germline CDR1 reads MNHGY; CDR2 reads SVAAGI.

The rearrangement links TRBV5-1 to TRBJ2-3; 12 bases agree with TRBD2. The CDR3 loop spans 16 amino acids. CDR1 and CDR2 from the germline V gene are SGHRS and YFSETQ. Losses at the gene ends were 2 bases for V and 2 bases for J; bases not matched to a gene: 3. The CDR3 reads CASSLTSGGPTDTQYF. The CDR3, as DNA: TGCGCCAGCAGCTTAACTAGCGGGGGGCCCACAGATACGCAGTATTTT.

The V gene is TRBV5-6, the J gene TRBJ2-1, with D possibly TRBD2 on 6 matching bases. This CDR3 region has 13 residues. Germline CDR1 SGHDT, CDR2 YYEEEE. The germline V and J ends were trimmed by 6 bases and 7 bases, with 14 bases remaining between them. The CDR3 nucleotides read TGTGCCAGCACGGGACTCCATCGGAATGAGCAGTTCTTC. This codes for CASTGLHRNEQFF.

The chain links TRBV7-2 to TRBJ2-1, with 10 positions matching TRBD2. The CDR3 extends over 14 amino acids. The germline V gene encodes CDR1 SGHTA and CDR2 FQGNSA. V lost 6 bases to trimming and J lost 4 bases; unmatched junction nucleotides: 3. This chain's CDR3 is CASRVAGGYNEQFF. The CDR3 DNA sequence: TGTGCCAGCAGGGTAGCGGGGGGTTACAATGAGCAGTTCTTC.

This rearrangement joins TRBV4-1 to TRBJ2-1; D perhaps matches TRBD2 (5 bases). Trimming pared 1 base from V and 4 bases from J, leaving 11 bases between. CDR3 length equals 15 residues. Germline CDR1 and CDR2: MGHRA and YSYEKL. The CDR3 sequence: CASSQAGRPYNEQFF. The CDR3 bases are TGCGCCAGCAGCCAAGCGGGGAGACCATACAATGAGCAGTTCTTC.

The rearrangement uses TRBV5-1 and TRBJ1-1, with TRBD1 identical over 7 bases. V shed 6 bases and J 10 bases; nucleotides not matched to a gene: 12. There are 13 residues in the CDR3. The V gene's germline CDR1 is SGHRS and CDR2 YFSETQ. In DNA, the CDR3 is TGCGCCAGCAATCCAGGGGGAAGTTTCGGAGCTTTCTTT. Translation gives CASNPGGSFGAFF.

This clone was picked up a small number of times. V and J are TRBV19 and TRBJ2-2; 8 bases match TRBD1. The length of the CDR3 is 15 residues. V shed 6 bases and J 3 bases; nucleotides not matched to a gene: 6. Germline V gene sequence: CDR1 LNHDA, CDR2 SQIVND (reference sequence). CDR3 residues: CASRSGQGYTGELFF. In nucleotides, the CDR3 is TGTGCCAGTAGGTCAGGACAGGGATACACCGGGGAGCTGTTTTTT.

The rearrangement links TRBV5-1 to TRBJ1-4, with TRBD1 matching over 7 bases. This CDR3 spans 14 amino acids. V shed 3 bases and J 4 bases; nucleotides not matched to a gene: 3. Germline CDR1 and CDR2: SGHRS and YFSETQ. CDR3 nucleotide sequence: TGCGCCAGCAGCTGGGACAGTCGTAATGAAAAACTGTTTTTT. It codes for CASSWDSRNEKLFF.

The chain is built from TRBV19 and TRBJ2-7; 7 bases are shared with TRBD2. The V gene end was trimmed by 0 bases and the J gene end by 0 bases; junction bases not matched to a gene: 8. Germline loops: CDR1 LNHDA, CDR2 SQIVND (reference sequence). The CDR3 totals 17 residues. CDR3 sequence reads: CASSIDLSGGLSYEQYF. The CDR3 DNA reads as TGTGCCAGTAGTATAGATCTATCGGGGGGACTCTCCTACGAGCAGTACTTC.

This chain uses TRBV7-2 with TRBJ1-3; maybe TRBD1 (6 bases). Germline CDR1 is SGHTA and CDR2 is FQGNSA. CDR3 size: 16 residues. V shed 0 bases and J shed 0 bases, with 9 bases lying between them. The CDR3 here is CASSLAGTNSGNTIYF. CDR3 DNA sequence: TGTGCCAGCAGCTTAGCCGGGACAAACTCTGGAAACACCATATATTTT.

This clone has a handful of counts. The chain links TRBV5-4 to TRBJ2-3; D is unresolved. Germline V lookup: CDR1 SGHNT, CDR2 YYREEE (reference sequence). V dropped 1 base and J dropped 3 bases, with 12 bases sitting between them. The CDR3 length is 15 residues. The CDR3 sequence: CASSLRLGDTDTQYF. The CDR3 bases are TGTGCCAGCAGCTTGAGGCTAGGCGATACAGATACGCAGTATTTT. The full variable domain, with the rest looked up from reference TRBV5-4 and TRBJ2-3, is ETGVTQSPTHLIKTRGQQVTLRCSSQSGHNTVSWYQQALGQGPQFIFQYYREEENGRGNFPPRFSGLQFPNYSSELNVNALELDDSALYLCASSLRLGDTDTQYFGPGTRLTVL.

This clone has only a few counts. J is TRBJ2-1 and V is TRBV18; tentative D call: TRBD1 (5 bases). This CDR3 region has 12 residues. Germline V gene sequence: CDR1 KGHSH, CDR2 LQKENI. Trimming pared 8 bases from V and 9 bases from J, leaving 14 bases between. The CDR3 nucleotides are TGTGCCAGCGCGACAGTTTGGGCTGAGCAGTTCTTC. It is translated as CASATVWAEQFF. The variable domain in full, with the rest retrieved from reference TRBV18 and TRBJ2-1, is NAGVMQNPRHLVRRRGQEARLRCSPMKGHSHVYWYRQLPEEGLKFMVYLQKENIIDESGMPKERFSAEFPKEGPSILRIQQVVRGDSAAYFCASATVWAEQFFGPGTRLTVL.

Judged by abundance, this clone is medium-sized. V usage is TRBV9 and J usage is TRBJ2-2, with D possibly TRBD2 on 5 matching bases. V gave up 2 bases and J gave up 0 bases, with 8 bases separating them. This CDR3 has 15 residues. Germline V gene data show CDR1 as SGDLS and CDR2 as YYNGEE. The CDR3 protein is CASSVSAANTGELFF. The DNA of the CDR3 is TGTGCCAGCAGCGTTAGCGCCGCGAACACCGGGGAGCTGTTTTTT.